The 7 T cell receptor beta chains listed next were all sequenced from one sample in a study of blood T cell repertoires in COVID-19. Some clones are missing from TCRdb's copy, which holds only in-frame ones; the method was immunoSEQ multiplex PCR. The table has around 250,000 clones, around 82% seen once. Sequenced input: peripheral blood. These receptor sequences come from a woman under 30 with acute or convalescent COVID-19.

This chain uses TRBV7-9 with TRBJ2-7, with D hard to call. There are 15 residues in the CDR3. Trimming pared 1 base from V and 2 bases from J, leaving 12 bases between. Germline V lookup: CDR1 SEHNR, CDR2 FQNEAQ (reference sequence). The CDR3 loop reads CASSLDFGGTYEQYF. CDR3 DNA: TGTGCCAGCAGCTTAGATTTTGGCGGAACCTACGAGCAGTACTTC.

This sequence joins TRBV9 and TRBJ1-4, with 7 nucleotides matching TRBD1. The CDR3 is 15 residues long. The V segment lost 3 bases and the J segment 5 bases; nucleotides outside the gene matches: 7. Per germline, CDR1 SGDLS and CDR2 YYNGEE. This chain's CDR3 is CASSATGAPNEKLFF. The CDR3 nucleotides read TGTGCCAGCAGCGCCACAGGGGCGCCGAATGAAAAACTGTTTTTT.

The rearrangement links TRBV27 to TRBJ2-1; D possibly corresponds to TRBD1 (6 bases). Germline V lookup: CDR1 MNHEY, CDR2 SMNVEV (reference sequence). The V end lost 3 bases, the J end lost 0 bases, and 9 bases lay between the germline ends. The CDR3 sequence is 15 residues long. The CDR3: CASSFAGASYNEQFF. The CDR3, as DNA: TGTGCCAGCAGTTTTGCAGGGGCCTCCTACAATGAGCAGTTCTTC.

The V call is TRBV19, the J call TRBJ1-1; no firm D call. This CDR3 region has 14 residues. The V gene's germline CDR1 is LNHDA and CDR2 SQIVND (reference sequence). V gave up 3 bases and J gave up 6 bases, with 14 bases separating them. The chain's CDR3 is CASSITGFSSEAFF. The CDR3 bases are TGTGCCAGTAGTATCACGGGGTTTAGTTCTGAAGCTTTCTTT. Complete variable domain (other parts from reference TRBV19 and TRBJ1-1): DGGITQSPKYLFRKEGQNVTLSCEQNLNHDAMYWYRQDPGQGLRLIYYSQIVNDFQKGDIAEGYSVSREKKESFPLTVTSAQKNPTAFYLCASSITGFSSEAFFGQGTRLTVV.

V and J are TRBV7-3 and TRBJ2-3, with D possibly TRBD1 on 5 matching bases. Trimming removed 2 bases at V and 4 bases at J, with 10 bases between. Germline-derived CDR1 and CDR2 are SGHTA and FQGTGA. CDR3 length equals 14 residues. The CDR3 DNA reads TGTGCCAGCAGCTTAGTCCAGGGCGCAGATACGCAGTATTTT. This translates into CASSLVQGADTQYF.

The V and J genes are TRBV27 and TRBJ2-3, with D perhaps matching TRBD2 (7 bases). Looked up from germline, CDR1 is MNHEY and CDR2 is SMNVEV (reference sequence). V was shortened by 2 bases and J by 8 bases, with 11 bases between the two germline ends. The CDR3 contains 13 residues. CDR3 DNA sequence: TGTGCCAGCAGTTTAGAGGGGGGGGGTACGCAGTATTTT. Its translation is CASSLEGGGTQYF.

The gene calls are TRBV7-2 and TRBJ2-5; TRBD1 agrees at 9 bases. From germline, CDR1 is SGHTA and CDR2 FQGNSA. CDR3 length equals 14 residues. J was trimmed by 2 bases and V by 5 bases; bases with no gene match: 3. The CDR3 spells CASSRDREQETQYF. The CDR3 DNA follows: TGTGCCAGCAGCCGGGACAGGGAGCAAGAGACCCAGTACTTC.